The next 2 T cell receptor beta chains were all read from a single sample in a study of radiotherapy plus CTLA-4 blockade in lung cancer. Profiling relied on immunoSEQ multiplex PCR, and the TCRdb table lists in-frame clones only, not all of them. The sample records 45,000 to 55,000 clones, 70% to 80% being singletons. The sequences come from peripheral blood, collected from a patient treated with radiotherapy plus ipilimumab. Receptors were obtained from a human donor with non-small cell lung cancer who had stable disease on radiotherapy plus ipilimumab.

This clone has a single count. The chain employs TRBV9 and TRBJ2-1, with 9 bases lining up with TRBD1. This CDR3 comprises 17 residues. V lost 0 bases, J lost 2 bases, and 6 bases stayed unmatched. Germline assignment: CDR1 SGDLS and CDR2 YYNGEE. The CDR3 DNA reads as TGTGCCAGCAGCGTAGCGGAGGGACAGGGACCCTACAATGAGCAGTTCTTC. Protein: CASSVAEGQGPYNEQFF. The entire variable domain, with the rest obtained from reference TRBV9 and TRBJ2-1, is as follows: DSGVTQTPKHLITATGQRVTLRCSPRSGDLSVYWYQQSLDQGLQFLIQYYNGEERAKGNILERFSAQQFPDLHSELNLSSLELGDSALYFCASSVAEGQGPYNEQFFGPGTRLTVL.

V and J are TRBV19 and TRBJ2-1; D possibly corresponds to TRBD1 (6 bases). Per the germline V gene, CDR1 is LNHDA and CDR2 is SQIVND (reference sequence). This CDR3 has 13 amino acids. V was trimmed by 8 bases and J by 7 bases, leaving 15 bases between them. The CDR3, as DNA: TGTGCCAGTGCCACCGGGACACCGAATGAGCAGTTCTTC. Protein: CASATGTPNEQFF.